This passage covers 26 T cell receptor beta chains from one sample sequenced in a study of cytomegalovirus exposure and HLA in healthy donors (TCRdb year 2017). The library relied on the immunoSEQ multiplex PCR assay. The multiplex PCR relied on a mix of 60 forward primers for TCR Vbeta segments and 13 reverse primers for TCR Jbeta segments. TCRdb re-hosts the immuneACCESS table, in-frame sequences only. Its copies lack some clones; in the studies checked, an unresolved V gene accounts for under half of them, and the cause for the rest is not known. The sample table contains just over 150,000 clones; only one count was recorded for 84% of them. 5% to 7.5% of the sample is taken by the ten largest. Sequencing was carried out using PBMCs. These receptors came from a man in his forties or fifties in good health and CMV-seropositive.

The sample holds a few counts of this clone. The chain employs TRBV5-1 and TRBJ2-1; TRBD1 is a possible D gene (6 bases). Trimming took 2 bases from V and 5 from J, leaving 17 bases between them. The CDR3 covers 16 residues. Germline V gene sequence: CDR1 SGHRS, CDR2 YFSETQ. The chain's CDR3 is CASSLTGTRTDNEQFF. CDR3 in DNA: TGCGCCAGCAGCTTAACCGGGACACGAACCGACAATGAGCAGTTCTTC.

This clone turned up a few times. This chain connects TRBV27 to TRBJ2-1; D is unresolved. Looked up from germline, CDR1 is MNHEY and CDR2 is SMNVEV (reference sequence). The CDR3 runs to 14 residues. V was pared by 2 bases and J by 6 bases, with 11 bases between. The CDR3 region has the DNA TGTGCCAGCAGTTTAGTAGCTGAATTCAATGAGCAGTTCTTC. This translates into CASSLVAEFNEQFF.

This chain's CDR3 is CASSQGSANYGYTF. The CDR3 DNA reads as TGTGCCAGCTCACAGGGGTCGGCTAACTATGGCTACACCTTC. The chain couples TRBV18 to TRBJ1-2; possible D gene TRBD1, 5 bases. The CDR3 totals 14 residues. Trimming pared 4 bases from V and 0 bases from J, leaving 9 bases between. The germline CDR1 and CDR2 sequences are KGHSH and LQKENI. Full variable domain (rest looked up from reference TRBV18 and TRBJ1-2): NAGVMQNPRHLVRRRGQEARLRCSPMKGHSHVYWYRQLPEEGLKFMVYLQKENIIDESGMPKERFSAEFPKEGPSILRIQQVVRGDSAAYFCASSQGSANYGYTFGSGTRLTVV.

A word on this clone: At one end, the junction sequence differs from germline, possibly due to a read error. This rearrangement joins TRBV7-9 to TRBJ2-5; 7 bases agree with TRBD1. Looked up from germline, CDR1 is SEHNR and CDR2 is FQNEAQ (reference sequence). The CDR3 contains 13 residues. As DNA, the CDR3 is TGTTCCAGTAAGGGGACAGTCCAAGAGACCCAGTACTTC. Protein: CSSKGTVQETQYF.

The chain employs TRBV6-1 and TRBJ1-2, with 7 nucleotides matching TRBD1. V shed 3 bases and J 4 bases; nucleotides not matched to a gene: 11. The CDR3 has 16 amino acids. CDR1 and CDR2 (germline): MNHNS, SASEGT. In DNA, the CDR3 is TGTGCCAGCAGTGAGTTGCTACCGGGACAGCCCTATGGCTACACCTTC. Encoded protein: CASSELLPGQPYGYTF.

The CDR3 DNA reads as TGCAGCGCAGGGACAAGCCCCCATGGCTACACCTTC. Amino acids: CSAGTSPHGYTF. The chain carries TRBV29-1 and TRBJ1-2; tentative D call: TRBD1 (6 bases). Germline V gives CDR1 SQVTM, CDR2 ANQGSEA. The length of the CDR3 is 12 residues. Trimming removed 7 bases at V and 6 bases at J, with 15 bases between.

CDR3 coding DNA: TGTGCCAGCAGCTTAGGTCGACAGGGGTCCTACGAGCAGTACGTC. This sequence encodes CASSLGRQGSYEQYV. This chain connects TRBV7-8 to TRBJ2-7; 8 bases fit TRBD1. The length of the CDR3 is 15 residues. The J segment lost 1 base and the V segment lost 1 base, leaving 3 bases of the junction unmatched. Germline lookup yields CDR1 SGHVS and CDR2 FQNEAQ.

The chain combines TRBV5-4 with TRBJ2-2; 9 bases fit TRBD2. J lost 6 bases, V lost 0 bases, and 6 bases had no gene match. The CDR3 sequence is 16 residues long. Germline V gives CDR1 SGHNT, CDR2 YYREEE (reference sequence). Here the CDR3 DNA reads TGTGCCAGCAGCTTGGCCGGCGGGGGGGCTTCCGGGGAGCTGTTTTTT. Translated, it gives CASSLAGGGASGELFF.

In DNA, the CDR3 is TGTGCCAGCAGCCGAAGGGAGACTAGCGGGGGGGAGCAGTTCTTC. Its protein product is CASSRRETSGGEQFF. V usage is TRBV14 and J usage is TRBJ2-1, with TRBD2 identical over 13 bases. Germline assignment: CDR1 SGHDN and CDR2 FVKESK. CDR3 length: 15 amino acids. The junction had 7 bases not matched to a gene; V was cut back by 4 bases and J by 10 bases.

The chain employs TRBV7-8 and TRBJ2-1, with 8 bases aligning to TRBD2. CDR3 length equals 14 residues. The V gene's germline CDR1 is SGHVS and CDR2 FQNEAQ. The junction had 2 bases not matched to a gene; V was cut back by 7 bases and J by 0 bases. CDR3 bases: TGTGCCAGCACCGCGGGGGGCTCCTACAATGAGCAGTTCTTC. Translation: CASTAGGSYNEQFF.

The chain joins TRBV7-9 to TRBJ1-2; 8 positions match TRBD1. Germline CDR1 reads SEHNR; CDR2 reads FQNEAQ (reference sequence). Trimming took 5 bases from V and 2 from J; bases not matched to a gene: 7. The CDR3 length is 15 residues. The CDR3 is CASSPWTGTNYGYTF. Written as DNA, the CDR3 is TGTGCCAGCAGCCCATGGACAGGGACCAACTATGGCTACACCTTC.

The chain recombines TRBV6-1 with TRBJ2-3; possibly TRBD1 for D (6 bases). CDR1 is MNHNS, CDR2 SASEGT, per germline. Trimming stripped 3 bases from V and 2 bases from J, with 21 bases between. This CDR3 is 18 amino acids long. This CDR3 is CASSEGVQGAGYTDTQYF. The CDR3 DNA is TGTGCCAGCAGTGAGGGAGTACAGGGTGCGGGCTACACAGATACGCAGTATTTT.

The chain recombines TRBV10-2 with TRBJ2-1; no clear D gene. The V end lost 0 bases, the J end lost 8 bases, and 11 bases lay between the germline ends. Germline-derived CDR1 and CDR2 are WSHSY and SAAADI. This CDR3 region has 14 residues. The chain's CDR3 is CASSESSASDEQFF. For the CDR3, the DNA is TGCGCCAGCAGTGAGTCTAGTGCGAGCGATGAGCAGTTCTTC.

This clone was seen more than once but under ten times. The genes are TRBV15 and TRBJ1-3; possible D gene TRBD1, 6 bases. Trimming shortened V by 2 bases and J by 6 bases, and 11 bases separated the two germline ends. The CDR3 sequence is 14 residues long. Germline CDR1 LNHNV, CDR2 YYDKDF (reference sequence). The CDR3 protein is CATSRLGGANTIYF. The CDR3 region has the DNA TGTGCCACCAGCAGACTGGGGGGGGCAAACACCATATATTTT. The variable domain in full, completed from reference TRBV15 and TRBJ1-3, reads DAMVIQNPRYQVTQFGKPVTLSCSQTLNHNVMYWYQQKSSQAPKLLFHYYDKDFNNEADTPDNFQSRRPNTSFCFLDIRSPGLGDTAMYLCATSRLGGANTIYFGEGSWLTVV.

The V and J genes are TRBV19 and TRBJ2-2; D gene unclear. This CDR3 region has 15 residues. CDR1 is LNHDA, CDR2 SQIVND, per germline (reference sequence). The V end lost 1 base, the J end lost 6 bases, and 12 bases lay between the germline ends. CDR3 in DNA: TGTGCCAGTAGTATAGTTCTCCAAGCTTCCGGGGAGCTGTTTTTT. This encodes CASSIVLQASGELFF.

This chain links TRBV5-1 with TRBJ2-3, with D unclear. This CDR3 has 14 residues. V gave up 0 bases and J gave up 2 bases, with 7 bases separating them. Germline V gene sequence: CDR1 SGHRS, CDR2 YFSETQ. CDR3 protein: CASSLGRNTDTQYF. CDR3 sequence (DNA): TGCGCCAGCAGCTTGGGGCGGAACACAGATACGCAGTATTTT.

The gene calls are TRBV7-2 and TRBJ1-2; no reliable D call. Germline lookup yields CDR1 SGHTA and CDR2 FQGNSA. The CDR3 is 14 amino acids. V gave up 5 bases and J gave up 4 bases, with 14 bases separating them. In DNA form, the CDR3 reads TGTGCCAGCAGCACCCTAACAGCCATCTATGGCTACACCTTC. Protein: CASSTLTAIYGYTF.

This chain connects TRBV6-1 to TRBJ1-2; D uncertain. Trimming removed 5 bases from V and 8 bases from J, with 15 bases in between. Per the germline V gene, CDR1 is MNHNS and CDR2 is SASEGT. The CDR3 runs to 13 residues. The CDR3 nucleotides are TGTGCCAGCAGTATAGAAGGAGCGGGCGGCTACACCTTC. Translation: CASSIEGAGGYTF.

CDR3 amino acids: CASSPPGSQETQYF. CDR3 DNA sequence: TGTGCCAGCTCACCACCGGGCAGCCAAGAGACCCAGTACTTC. V gene TRBV18 combines with J gene TRBJ2-5, with no clear D. The V end was cut by 0 bases, the J end by 1 base, with 6 bases between. This CDR3 region has 14 residues. From germline, CDR1 is KGHSH and CDR2 LQKENI.

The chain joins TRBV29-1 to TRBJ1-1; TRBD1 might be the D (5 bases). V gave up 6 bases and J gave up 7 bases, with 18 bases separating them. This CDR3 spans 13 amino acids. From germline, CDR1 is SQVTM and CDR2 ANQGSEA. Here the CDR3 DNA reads TGCAGCGTAGACGAACGGCGGGGGAATGAAGCTTTCTTT. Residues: CSVDERRGNEAFF.

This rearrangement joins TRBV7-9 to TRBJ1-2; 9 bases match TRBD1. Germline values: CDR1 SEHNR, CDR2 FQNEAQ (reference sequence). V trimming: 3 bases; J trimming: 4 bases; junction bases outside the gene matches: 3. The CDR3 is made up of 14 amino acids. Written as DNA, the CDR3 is TGTGCCAGCAGCTTGTCGGACAGGGGCTATGGCTACACCTTC. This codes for CASSLSDRGYGYTF.

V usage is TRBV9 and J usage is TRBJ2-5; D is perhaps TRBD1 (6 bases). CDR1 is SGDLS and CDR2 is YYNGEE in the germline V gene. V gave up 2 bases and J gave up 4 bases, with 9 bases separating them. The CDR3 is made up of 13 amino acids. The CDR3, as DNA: TGTGCCAGCAGCGTCTCAGGGGCAGAGACCCAGTACTTC. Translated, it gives CASSVSGAETQYF.

CDR3 sequence: CASRATGTNGYTF. DNA of the CDR3: TGCGCCAGCAGAGCGACAGGAACCAATGGCTACACCTTC. The chain uses TRBV5-1 and TRBJ1-2; tentatively, D is TRBD1 (6 bases). The length of the CDR3 is 13 residues. Germline V gene lookup returns CDR1 SGHRS and CDR2 YFSETQ. Trimming pared 5 bases from V and 6 bases from J, leaving 14 bases between.

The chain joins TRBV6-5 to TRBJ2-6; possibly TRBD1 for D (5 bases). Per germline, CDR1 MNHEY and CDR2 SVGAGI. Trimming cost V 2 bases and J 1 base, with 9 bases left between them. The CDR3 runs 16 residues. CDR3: CASSYNQGSGANVLTF. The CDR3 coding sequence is TGTGCCAGCAGTTACAACCAGGGATCTGGGGCCAACGTCCTGACTTTC.

Written as DNA, the CDR3 is TGTGCCAGCAGCAAAGCCGACAGGGGGCGCCCCGGGGAGCTGTTTTTT. This sequence encodes CASSKADRGRPGELFF. V and J are TRBV21-1 and TRBJ2-2; TRBD1, as called in the table, went unchecked against the DNA. TRBV21-1 is a known pseudogene. This CDR3 contains 16 residues.

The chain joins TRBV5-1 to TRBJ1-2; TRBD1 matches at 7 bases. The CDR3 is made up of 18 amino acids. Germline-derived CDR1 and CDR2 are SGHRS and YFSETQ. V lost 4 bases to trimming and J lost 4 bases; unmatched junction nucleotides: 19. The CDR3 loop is CASSRGGTDKPTTYGYTF. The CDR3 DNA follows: TGCGCCAGCAGCCGGGGCGGGACAGATAAACCGACGACCTATGGCTACACCTTC.